Shown below are 18 T cell receptor beta chains from a single sample sequenced in a study of shared T cell receptors in the human thymus. Libraries were prepared by immunoSEQ multiplex PCR; TCRdb keeps only in-frame clonotypes and omits some of them. The sample consists of roughly 410,000 clones, approximately 95% of them appearing once. What was sequenced was thymocytes. Source of these receptors: a human donor.

CDR3 amino acids: CASSLLDPWNTEAFF. The CDR3 DNA follows: TGTGCCAGCAGCTTACTGGACCCCTGGAACACTGAAGCTTTCTTT. The gene calls are TRBV5-6 and TRBJ1-1; D call uncertain. CDR1 is SGHDT and CDR2 is YYEEEE in the germline V gene. The V end lost 2 bases, the J end lost 1 base, and 12 bases lay between the germline ends. CDR3 length: 15 amino acids.

This clone was detected once. DNA for the CDR3: TGTGCCAGCAGTGTATGGGGTGGCACTGAAGCTTTCTTT. This sequence encodes CASSVWGGTEAFF. This chain connects TRBV6-1 to TRBJ1-1; D uncertain. Looked up from germline, CDR1 is MNHNS and CDR2 is SASEGT. Deletions cut 4 bases from V and 4 bases from J, with 10 bases between. The CDR3 extends over 13 amino acids.

The J gene is TRBJ2-3, the V gene TRBV27; D is perhaps TRBD2 (6 bases). The CDR3 sequence is 14 residues long. The V end lost 2 bases, the J end lost 5 bases, and 11 bases lay between the germline ends. Germline lookup yields CDR1 MNHEY and CDR2 SMNVEV (reference sequence). The CDR3, as DNA: TGTGCCAGCAGTTTAACGCTCGGGGGAGATACGCAGTATTTT. Its protein product is CASSLTLGGDTQYF.

The chain combines TRBV23-1 with TRBJ2-1, with 7 bases matching TRBD1. TRBV23-1 is reported as an ORF; its role is uncertain. The trim removed 7 bases at V and 2 bases at J, leaving 14 bases unmatched. The CDR3 has 17 residues. Written as DNA, the CDR3 is TGCGCCAGCACTCTTATAGTCGGGACAGCGCCCTACAATGAGCAGTTCTTC. Residues: CASTLIVGTAPYNEQFF.

This chain links TRBV2 with TRBJ2-7, with 11 bases fitting TRBD1. The CDR3 has 15 residues. Germline assignment: CDR1 SNHLY and CDR2 FYNNEI. V lost 7 bases to trimming and J lost 2 bases; unmatched junction nucleotides: 7. The CDR3: CASTRTGQGAYEQYF. The CDR3 DNA sequence: TGTGCCAGCACCCGAACGGGACAGGGGGCCTACGAGCAGTACTTC.

With respect to this clone: Germline is not matched at one junction end, which may reflect a read error. The chain recombines TRBV14 with TRBJ1-3; 7 bases are shared with TRBD1. There are 12 residues in the CDR3. Germline loops: CDR1 SGHDN, CDR2 FVKESK. DNA for the CDR3: TGTGCCAGCAGCCAAGAAGGGGGCCCTTTGGGTTTT. It encodes CASSQEGGPLGF. Drawing the rest from reference TRBV14 and TRBJ1-3, the complete variable domain is EAGVTQFPSHSVIEKGQTVTLRCDPISGHDNLYWYRRVMGKEIKFLLHFVKESKQDESGMPNNRFLAERTGGTYSTLKVQPAELEDSGVYFCASSQEGGPLGFGEGSWLTVV.

Only one count was recorded for this clone. The V gene is TRBV5-6, the J gene TRBJ1-6; TRBD1 might be the D (6 bases). CDR1 and CDR2 from the germline V gene are SGHDT and YYEEEE. This CDR3 spans 14 amino acids. With 4 bases removed from V and 7 bases from J, the gap between germline ends came to 12 bases. The CDR3 here is CASSEGVRNSPLHF. For the CDR3, the DNA is TGTGCCAGCAGCGAGGGGGTGAGAAATTCACCCCTCCACTTT.

This chain uses TRBV10-1 with TRBJ1-1; maybe TRBD1 (6 bases). CDR1 is WNHNN and CDR2 is SYGVQD in the germline V gene (reference sequence). The V end lost 3 bases, the J end lost 3 bases, and 14 bases lay between the germline ends. The CDR3 runs to 15 residues. The CDR3 nucleotides read TGCGCCAGCAGTGAAGCCGGGACAACACACACTGAAGCTTTCTTT. This gives the protein CASSEAGTTHTEAFF.

The chain carries TRBV6-5 and TRBJ2-5, with 14 positions matching TRBD2. CDR3 length: 16 residues. The V segment lost 2 bases and the J segment 5 bases; nucleotides outside the gene matches: 4. Per germline, CDR1 MNHEY and CDR2 SVGAGI. The CDR3 DNA is TGTGCCAGCAGTTACCTGACTAGCGGGAGGGGGGAGACCCAGTACTTC. Translating it yields CASSYLTSGRGETQYF.

The chain carries TRBV28 and TRBJ1-2; 8 bases agree with TRBD1. Germline loops: CDR1 MDHEN, CDR2 SYDVKM. This CDR3 comprises 17 residues. Trimming took 2 bases from V and 2 from J; bases not matched to a gene: 10. DNA for the CDR3: TGTGCCAGCAGTTTAGGTGGGGCGGACAGGGCGAACTATGGCTACACCTTC. Amino acids: CASSLGGADRANYGYTF.

The rearrangement links TRBV25-1 to TRBJ1-5; D is uncertain. Germline loops: CDR1 MGHDK, CDR2 SYGVNS. V lost 1 base, J lost 4 bases, and 8 bases lay in between. This CDR3 is 14 amino acids long. In DNA, the CDR3 is TGTGCCAGCAGTGAATTTAACGGGAATCAGCCCCAGCATTTT. As protein: CASSEFNGNQPQHF. Combining the CDR3 with reference TRBV25-1 and TRBJ1-5 gives the whole variable domain EADIYQTPRYLVIGTGKKITLECSQTMGHDKMYWYQQDPGMELHLIHYSYGVNSTEKGDLSSESTVSRIRTEHFPLTLESARPSHTSQYLCASSEFNGNQPQHFGDGTRLSIL.

V usage is TRBV30 and J usage is TRBJ2-1; D is uncertain. Germline V gene data show CDR1 as GTSNPN and CDR2 as SVGIG (reference sequence). Deletions cut 0 bases from V and 6 bases from J, with 18 bases between. The CDR3 length is 16 residues. CDR3 DNA sequence: TGTGCCTGGAGTGTAGAAACTTTGGGGTGGGGCAATGAGCAGTTCTTC. Its protein product is CAWSVETLGWGNEQFF.

This clone showed up just once. The J gene is TRBJ2-7, the V gene TRBV18, with 8 bases that match TRBD1. The CDR3 contains 15 residues. Germline V gene data show CDR1 as KGHSH and CDR2 as LQKENI. The trim removed 6 bases at V and 1 base at J, leaving 8 bases unmatched. The DNA of the CDR3 is TGTGCCAGCTCTCGCGGACAGGGATCATCCTACGAGCAGTACTTC. It codes for CASSRGQGSSYEQYF.

The J gene is TRBJ2-7, the V gene TRBV30, with 9 bases that match TRBD1. In germline, CDR1 is GTSNPN, CDR2 SVGIG (reference sequence). This CDR3 has 13 amino acids. The trim removed 2 bases at V and 4 bases at J, leaving 3 bases unmatched. The CDR3 nucleotides read TGTGCCTGGAGTTGGGACAGGGATTACGAGCAGTACTTC. Protein product: CAWSWDRDYEQYF. Together with reference TRBV30 and TRBJ2-7, the CDR3 gives the full variable domain: SQTIHQWPATLVQPVGSPLSLECTVEGTSNPNLYWYRQAAGRGLQLLFYSVGIGQISSEVPQNLSASRPQDRQFILSSKKLLLSDSGFYLCAWSWDRDYEQYFGPGTRLTVT.

This clone is a singleton in its sample. The V and J genes are TRBV28 and TRBJ2-6; the D is unclear. From germline, CDR1 is MDHEN and CDR2 SYDVKM. This CDR3 contains 16 residues. Trimming pared 3 bases from V and 4 bases from J, leaving 13 bases between. Here the CDR3 reads CASSFGVLPGANVLTF. The CDR3 coding sequence is TGTGCCAGCAGTTTTGGGGTTCTGCCCGGGGCCAACGTCCTGACTTTC.

V gene TRBV7-2 combines with J gene TRBJ2-5, with D maybe TRBD1 (6 bases). Germline CDR1 reads SGHTA; CDR2 reads FQGNSA. V was cut by 2 bases and J by 2 bases, with 15 bases left in between. The CDR3 has 16 residues. The CDR3 region has the DNA TGTGCCAGCAGCTTAAGAACCGGAGACAGGCAAGAGACCCAGTACTTC. Amino acids: CASSLRTGDRQETQYF.

The chain employs TRBV7-9 and TRBJ1-2, with D tentatively TRBD1 (6 bases). CDR1 SEHNR and CDR2 FQNEAQ come from the germline V gene (reference sequence). CDR3 length: 19 residues. Between the trimmed V and J ends, which lost 4 bases and 0 bases, there was a span of 24 bases. The CDR3 DNA sequence: TGTGCCAGCAGCTCCCACACTCATCCGACAGGCGGCGCTAACTATGGCTACACCTTC. It yields the protein CASSSHTHPTGGANYGYTF. Full variable domain (rest looked up from reference TRBV7-9 and TRBJ1-2): DTGVSQNPRHKITKRGQNVTFRCDPISEHNRLYWYRQTLGQGPEFLTYFQNEAQLEKSRLLSDRFSAERPKGSFSTLEIQRTEQGDSAMYLCASSSHTHPTGGANYGYTFGSGTRLTVV.

The chain recombines TRBV2 with TRBJ2-7, with D perhaps TRBD1 or TRBD2 (5 bases each). With 7 bases removed from V and 5 bases from J, the gap between germline ends came to 18 bases. Looked up from germline, CDR1 is SNHLY and CDR2 is FYNNEI. The CDR3 is made up of 14 amino acids. This CDR3 is CASTGKKDSNEQYF. CDR3 bases: TGTGCCAGCACGGGGAAAAAAGACAGCAACGAGCAGTACTTC. Full variable domain (remainder filled in from reference TRBV2 and TRBJ2-7): EPEVTQTPSHQVTQMGQEVILRCVPISNHLYFYWYRQILGQKVEFLVSFYNNEISEKSEIFDDQFSVERPDGSNFTLKIRSTKLEDSAMYFCASTGKKDSNEQYFGPGTRLTVT.